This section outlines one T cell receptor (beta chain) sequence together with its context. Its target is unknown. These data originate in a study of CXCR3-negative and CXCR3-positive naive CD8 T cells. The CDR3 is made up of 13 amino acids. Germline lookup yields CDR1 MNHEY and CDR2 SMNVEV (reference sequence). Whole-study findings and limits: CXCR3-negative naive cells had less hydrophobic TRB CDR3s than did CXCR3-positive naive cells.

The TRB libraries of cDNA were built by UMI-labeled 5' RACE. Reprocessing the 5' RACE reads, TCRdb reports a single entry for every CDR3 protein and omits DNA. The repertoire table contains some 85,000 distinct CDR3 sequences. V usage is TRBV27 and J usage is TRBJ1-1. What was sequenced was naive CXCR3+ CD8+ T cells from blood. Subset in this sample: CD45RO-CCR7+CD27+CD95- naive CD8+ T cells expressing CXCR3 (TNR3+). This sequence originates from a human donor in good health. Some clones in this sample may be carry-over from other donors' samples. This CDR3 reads CASSFYMNTEAFF.